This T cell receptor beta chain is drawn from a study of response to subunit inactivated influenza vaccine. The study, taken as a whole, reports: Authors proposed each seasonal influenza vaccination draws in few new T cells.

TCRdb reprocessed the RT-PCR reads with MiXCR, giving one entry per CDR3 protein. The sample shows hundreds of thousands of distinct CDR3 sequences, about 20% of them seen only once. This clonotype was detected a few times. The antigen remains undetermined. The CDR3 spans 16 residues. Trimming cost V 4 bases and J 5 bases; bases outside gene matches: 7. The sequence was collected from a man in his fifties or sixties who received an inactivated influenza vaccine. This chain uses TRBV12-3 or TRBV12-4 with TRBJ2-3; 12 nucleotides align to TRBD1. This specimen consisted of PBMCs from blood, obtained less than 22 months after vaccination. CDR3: CASSSNRDRGRDTQYF. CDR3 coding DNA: TGTGCCAGCAGTTCCAACCGGGACAGGGGGCGAGATACGCAGTATTTT.